This T cell receptor beta chain comes out of a study of neurological immune-mediated disorders. Study-level findings and limits: Healthy controls had more TCR clonal expansion than multiple sclerosis, which showed the least, whereas HTLV-1-associated myelopathy showed the most. Expanded clones shared no identical CDR3 amino acid sequences across subjects, which suggested private TCR-beta repertoires in all groups.

This clonotype was picked up many times. Its antigen is unknown. The CDR3 length is 15 residues. Germline CDR1 and CDR2: SGHRS and YFSETQ. Trimming took 4 bases from V and 2 from J, leaving 15 bases between them. Synthesis of cDNA was accomplished via 5'RACE employing 10-nucleotide random UMIs. Over 170 million TCR-beta sequences (from 15-18 subjects) were yielded by each sequencing run. TCRdb processed the 5' RACE reads anew with MiXCR; each CDR3 protein has one entry. This sample yields about 22,000 distinct CDR3 sequences, of which about 10% are seen a single time; 20% to 25% belongs to the top ten.

This sequence originates from a woman between 55 and 75 years old with HTLV-1-associated myelopathy (HAM/TSP). The rearrangement uses TRBV5-1 and TRBJ1-1; D possibly corresponds to TRBD1 (5 bases). The sample was PBMCs. The CDR3 region is CASSLRGGTNTEAFF. DNA of the CDR3: TGCGCCAGCAGCCTGAGGGGCGGGACTAACACTGAAGCTTTCTTT.